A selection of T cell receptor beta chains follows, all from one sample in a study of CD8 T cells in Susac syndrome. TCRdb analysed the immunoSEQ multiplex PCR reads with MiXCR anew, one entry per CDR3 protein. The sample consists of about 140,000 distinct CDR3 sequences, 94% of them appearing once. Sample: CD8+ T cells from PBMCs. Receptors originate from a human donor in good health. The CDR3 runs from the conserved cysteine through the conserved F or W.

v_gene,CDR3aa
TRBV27,CASSSGTGGGYTF
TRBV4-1,CASSQLQLHEQYF
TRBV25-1,CASSEGQRNTGELFF
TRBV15,CATSGQRPVGEKLFF
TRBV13,CASSPRSGDEKLFF
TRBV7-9,CASSPSSGRASSEQFF
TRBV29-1,CSVDPGLESGELFF
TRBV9,CASSASGSLNTGELFF
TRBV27,CASSSRDRESEQYF
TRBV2,CASLLGRTEAFF
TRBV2,CASSEEDRAEQYF
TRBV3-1,CASSPGTGSPYEQYF
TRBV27,CASSLQGGYGYTF
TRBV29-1,CSVVGGRAYEQYF
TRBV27,CASRDRGAGYTF
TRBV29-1,CSVDGHSDSGNTIYF
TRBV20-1,CSARDLGDPGSQPQHF
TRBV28,CASSLLLQETQYF
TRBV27,CASGRGQGSGANVLTF
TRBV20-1,CSATGAGAGTGELFF
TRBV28,CASSYTGIGTDTQYF
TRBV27,CARYTEAFF
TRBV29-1,CSAVAGLDDEQYF
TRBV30,CAYPDSGYGYTF
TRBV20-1,CSARAPGTSGISSYEQYF
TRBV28,CASSSNMWGLRETQYF
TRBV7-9,CSSSLLSYEQYF
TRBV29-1,CSVEGGLAGADEQFF
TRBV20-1,CSARDWRRERGSYEQYF
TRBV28,CASSFDPGGPYEQYF